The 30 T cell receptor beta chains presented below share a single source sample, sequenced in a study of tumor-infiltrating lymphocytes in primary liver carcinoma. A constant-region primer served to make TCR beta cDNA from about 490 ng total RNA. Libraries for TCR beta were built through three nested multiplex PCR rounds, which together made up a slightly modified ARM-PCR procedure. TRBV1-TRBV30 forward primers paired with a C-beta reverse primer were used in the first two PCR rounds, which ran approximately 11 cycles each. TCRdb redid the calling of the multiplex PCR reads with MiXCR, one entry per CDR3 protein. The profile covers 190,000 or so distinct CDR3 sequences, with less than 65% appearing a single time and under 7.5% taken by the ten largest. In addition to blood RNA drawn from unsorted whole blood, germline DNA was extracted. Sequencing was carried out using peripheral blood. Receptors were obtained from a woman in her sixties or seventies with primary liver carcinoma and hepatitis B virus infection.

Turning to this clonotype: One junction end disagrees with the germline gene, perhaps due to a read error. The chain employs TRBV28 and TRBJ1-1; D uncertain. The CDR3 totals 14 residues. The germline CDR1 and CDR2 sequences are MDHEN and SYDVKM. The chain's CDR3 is CATSILGPNTEAFF. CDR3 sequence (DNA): TGTGCCACCAGTATCCTTGGACCTAACACTGAAGCTTTCTTT.

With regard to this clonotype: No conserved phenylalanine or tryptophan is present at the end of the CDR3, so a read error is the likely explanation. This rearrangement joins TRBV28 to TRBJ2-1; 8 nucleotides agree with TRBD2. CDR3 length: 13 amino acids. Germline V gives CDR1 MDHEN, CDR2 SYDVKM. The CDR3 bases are TGTACCACCGTGAAAGCGGGAGCCAATGAGCAGTTCTTG. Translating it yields CTTVKAGANEQFL.

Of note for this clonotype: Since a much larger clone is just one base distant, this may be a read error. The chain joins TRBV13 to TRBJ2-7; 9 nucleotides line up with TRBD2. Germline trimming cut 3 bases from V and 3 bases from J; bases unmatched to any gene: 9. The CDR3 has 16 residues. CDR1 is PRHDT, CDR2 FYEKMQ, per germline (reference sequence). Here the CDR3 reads CASSLTAGGILYEQYF. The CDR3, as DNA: TGTGCCAGCAGCTTGACGGCGGGAGGGATTCTCTACGAGCAGTACTTC.

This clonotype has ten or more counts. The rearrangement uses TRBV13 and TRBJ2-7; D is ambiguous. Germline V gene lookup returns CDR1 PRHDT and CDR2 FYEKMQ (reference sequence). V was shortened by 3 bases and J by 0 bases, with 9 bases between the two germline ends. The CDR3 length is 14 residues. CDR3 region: CASSLSESSYEQYF. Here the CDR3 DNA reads TGTGCCAGCAGCTTGAGCGAGAGCTCCTACGAGCAGTACTTC.

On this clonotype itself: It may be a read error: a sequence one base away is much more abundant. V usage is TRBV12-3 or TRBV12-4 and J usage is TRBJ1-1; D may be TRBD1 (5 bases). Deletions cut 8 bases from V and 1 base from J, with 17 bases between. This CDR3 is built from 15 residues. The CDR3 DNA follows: TGTGCCAGCGGTCCGCAGGCGGGGGGGAACACTGAAGCTTTCTTT. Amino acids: CASGPQAGGNTEAFF.

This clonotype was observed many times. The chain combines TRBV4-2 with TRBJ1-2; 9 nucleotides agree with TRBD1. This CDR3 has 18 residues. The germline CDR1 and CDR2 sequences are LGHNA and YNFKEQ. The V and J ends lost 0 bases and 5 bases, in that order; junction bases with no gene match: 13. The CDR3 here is CASSQEILRTGVWYGYTF. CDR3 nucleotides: TGTGCCAGCAGCCAAGAGATCCTCAGGACAGGGGTTTGGTATGGCTACACCTTC.

The CDR3 sequence: CASSQAIGGSYNEQFF. CDR3 coding DNA: TGCGCCAGCAGCCAAGCCATAGGGGGGTCCTACAATGAGCAGTTCTTC. The genes are TRBV4-1 and TRBJ2-1, with D perhaps assigned TRBD1 or TRBD2 (6 bases each). Per germline, CDR1 MGHRA and CDR2 YSYEKL. The CDR3 spans 16 residues. Trimming shortened V by 1 base and J by 1 base, and 11 bases separated the two germline ends.

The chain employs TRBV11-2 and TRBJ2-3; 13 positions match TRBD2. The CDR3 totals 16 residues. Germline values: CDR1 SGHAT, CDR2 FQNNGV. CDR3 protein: CAGSTRTSGRQNTQYF. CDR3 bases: TGTGCGGGCAGCACACGGACTAGCGGGAGACAAAATACGCAGTATTTT.

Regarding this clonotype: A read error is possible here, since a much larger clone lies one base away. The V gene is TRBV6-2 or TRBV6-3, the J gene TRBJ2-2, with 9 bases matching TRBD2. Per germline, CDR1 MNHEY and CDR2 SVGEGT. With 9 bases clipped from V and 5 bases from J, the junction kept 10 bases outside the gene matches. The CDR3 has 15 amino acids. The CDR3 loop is CARSAGLAKTGELFF. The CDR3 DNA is TGTGCCAGGAGTGCGGGACTAGCTAAAACCGGGGAGCTGTTTTTT.

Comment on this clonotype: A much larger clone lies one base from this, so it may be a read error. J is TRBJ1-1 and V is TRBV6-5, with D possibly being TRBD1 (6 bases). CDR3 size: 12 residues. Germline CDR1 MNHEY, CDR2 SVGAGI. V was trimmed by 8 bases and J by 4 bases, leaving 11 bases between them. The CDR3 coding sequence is TGTGCCAGCGGCAAACAGGGCACTGAAGCTTTCTTT. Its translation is CASGKQGTEAFF.

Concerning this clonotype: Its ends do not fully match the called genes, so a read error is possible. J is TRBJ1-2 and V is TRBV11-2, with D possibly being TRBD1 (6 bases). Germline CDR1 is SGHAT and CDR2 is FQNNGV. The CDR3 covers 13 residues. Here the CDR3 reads CASRFDRSYGYIF. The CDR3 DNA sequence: TGTGCCAGCAGATTTGACAGGTCCTATGGCTACATCTTC.

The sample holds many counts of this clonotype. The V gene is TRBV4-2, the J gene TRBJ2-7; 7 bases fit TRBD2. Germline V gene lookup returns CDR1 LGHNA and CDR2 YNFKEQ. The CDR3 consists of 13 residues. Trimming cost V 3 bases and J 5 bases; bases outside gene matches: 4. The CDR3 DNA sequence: TGTGCCAGCAGCCATACTAGCGACCACGAGCAGTACTTC. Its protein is CASSHTSDHEQYF.

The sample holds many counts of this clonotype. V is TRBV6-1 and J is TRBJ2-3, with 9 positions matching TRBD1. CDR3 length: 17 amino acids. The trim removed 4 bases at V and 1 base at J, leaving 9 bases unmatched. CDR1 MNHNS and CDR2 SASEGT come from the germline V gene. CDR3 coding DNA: TGTGCCAGCAGTGTAATGCCGGGACAGGGCGGCACAGATACGCAGTATTTT. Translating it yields CASSVMPGQGGTDTQYF.

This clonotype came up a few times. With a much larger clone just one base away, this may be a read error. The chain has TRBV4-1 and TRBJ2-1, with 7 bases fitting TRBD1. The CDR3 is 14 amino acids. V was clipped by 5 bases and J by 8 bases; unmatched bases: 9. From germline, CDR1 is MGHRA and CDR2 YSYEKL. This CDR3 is CASSSTGTDDEQFF. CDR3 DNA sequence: TGCGCCAGCAGCTCAACCGGGACAGACGATGAGCAGTTCTTC.

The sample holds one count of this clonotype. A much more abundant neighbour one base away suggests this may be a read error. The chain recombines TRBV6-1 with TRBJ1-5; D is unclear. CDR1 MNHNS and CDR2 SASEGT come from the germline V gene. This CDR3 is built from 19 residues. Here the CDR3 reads CASMELGSRYGYSIQPQHF. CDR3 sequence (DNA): TGTGCCAGCATGGAACTGGGGAGTCGGTATGGTTATAGCATTCAGCCCCAGCATTTT.

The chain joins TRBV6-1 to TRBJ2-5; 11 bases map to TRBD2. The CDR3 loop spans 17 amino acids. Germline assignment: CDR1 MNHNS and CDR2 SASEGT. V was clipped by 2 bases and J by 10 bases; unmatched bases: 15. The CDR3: CASSESAPSGRITDQYF. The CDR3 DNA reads TGTGCCAGCAGTGAAAGCGCTCCTAGCGGGAGGATTACCGACCAGTACTTC.

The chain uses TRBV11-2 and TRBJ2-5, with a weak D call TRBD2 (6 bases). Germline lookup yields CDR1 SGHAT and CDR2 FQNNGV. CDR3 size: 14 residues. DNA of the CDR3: TGTGTCAACAGCTTAGCGGAGGCACGGGAGACCCAGTACTTC. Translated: CVNSLAEARETQYF.

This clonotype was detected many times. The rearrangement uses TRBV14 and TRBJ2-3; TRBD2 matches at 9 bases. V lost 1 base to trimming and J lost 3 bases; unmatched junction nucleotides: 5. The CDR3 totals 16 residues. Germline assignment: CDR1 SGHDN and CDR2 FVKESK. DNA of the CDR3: TGTGCCAGCAGCCAAGGTCCGGGACTAGCAACAGATACGCAGTATTTT. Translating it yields CASSQGPGLATDTQYF.

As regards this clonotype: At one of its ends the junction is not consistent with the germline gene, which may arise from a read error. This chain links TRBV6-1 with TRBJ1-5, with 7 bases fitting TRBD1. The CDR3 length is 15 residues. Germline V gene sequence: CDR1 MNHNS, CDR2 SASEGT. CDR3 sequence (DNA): TGTGGCAGCAGTACTAGAGGGGGCGAAAATCGGCCCCAGCATTTT. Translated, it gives CGSSTRGGENRPQHF.

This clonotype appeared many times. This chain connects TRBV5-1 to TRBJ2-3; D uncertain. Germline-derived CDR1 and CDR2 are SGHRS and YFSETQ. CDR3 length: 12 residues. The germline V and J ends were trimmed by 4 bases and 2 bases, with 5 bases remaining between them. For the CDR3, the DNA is TGCGCCAGCAGCGCTTCCACAGATACGCAGTATTTT. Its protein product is CASSASTDTQYF.

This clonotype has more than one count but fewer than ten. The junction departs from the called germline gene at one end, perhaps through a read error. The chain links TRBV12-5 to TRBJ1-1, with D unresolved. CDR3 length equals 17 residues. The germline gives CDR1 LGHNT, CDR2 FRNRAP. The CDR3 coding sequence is TGTGCTAGTGGTTTGGTACGCATTTCAGTTTCGAACATTGAAGCTTTCTTT. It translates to CASGLVRISVSNIEAFF.

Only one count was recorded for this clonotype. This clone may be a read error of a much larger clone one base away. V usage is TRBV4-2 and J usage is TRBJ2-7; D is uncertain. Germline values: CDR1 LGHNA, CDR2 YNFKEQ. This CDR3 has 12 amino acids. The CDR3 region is CASCHPSSEQYF. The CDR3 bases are TGTGCCAGCTGCCACCCGTCGAGCGAGCAGTACTTC.

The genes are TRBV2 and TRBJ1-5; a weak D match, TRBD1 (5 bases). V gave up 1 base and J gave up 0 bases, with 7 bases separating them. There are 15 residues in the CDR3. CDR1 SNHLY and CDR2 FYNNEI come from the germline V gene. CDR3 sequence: CASSEGQLSNQPQHF. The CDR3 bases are TGTGCCAGCAGTGAAGGACAGCTTAGCAATCAGCCCCAGCATTTT.

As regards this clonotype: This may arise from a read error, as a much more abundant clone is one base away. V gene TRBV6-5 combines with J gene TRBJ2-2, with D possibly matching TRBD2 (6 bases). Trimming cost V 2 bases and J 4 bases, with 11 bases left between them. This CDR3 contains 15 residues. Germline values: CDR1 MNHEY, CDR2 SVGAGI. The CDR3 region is CASSYGRMGTGELFF. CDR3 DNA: TGTGCCAGCAGTTACGGGAGGATGGGCACCGGGGAGCTGTTTTTT.

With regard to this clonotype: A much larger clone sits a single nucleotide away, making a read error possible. CDR3 nucleotides: TGTGTCAGCAGCCCCCGGACTAGCGGGAACCAAGAGACCCAGTACTTC. Protein sequence: CVSSPRTSGNQETQYF. The rearrangement uses TRBV7-9 and TRBJ2-5, with 12 bases lining up with TRBD2. Germline CDR1 is SEHNR and CDR2 is FQNEAQ (reference sequence). The CDR3 sequence is 16 residues long.

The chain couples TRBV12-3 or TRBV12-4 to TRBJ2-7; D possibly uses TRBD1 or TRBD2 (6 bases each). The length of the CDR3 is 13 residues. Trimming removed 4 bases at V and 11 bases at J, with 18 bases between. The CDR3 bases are TGTGCCAGCAGTTCGTCAGGGGACGGAGGGAAGTACTTC. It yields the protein CASSSSGDGGKYF.

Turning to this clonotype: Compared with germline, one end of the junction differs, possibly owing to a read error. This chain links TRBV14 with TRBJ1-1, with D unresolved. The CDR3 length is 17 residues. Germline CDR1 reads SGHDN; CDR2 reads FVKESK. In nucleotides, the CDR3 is TGTACCAGCAGCCAAATAGGATCCGTCGGGTTAAACACCGAAGCTTTCTTT. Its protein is CTSSQIGSVGLNTEAFF.

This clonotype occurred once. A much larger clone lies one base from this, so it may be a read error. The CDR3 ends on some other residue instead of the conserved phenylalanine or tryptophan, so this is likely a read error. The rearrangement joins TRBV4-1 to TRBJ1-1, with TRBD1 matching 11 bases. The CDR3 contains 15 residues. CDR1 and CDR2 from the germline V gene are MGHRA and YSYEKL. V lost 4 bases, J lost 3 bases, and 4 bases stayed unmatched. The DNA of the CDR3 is TGCGCCAGCAGCCGCACGGGACAGGGGGACACTGAAGCTTTCTAT. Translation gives CASSRTGQGDTEAFY.

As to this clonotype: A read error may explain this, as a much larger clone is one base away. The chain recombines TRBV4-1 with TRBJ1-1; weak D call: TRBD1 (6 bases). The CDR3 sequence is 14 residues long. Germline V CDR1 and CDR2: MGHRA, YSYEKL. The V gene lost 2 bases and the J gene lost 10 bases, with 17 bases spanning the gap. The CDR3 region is CASSQNRECGAAFF. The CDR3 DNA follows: TGCGCCAGCAGCCAAAACAGGGAATGCGGCGCAGCTTTCTTT.

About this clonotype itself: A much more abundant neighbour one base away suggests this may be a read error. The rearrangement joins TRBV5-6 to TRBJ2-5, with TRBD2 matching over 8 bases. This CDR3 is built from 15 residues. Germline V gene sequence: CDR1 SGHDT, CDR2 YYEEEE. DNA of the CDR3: TGTGTCAGCAGCTTTCGCGGGAGGTCGTTGGGGACCCAGTACTTC. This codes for CVSSFRGRSLGTQYF.